Listed below are T cell receptor beta chains from one sample, sequenced in a study of cytotoxic CD8 clonotypes in ibrutinib-treated CLL. This table comes from immunoSEQ multiplex PCR, and its TCRdb copy is limited to in-frame clones, with some not included. The sample records 130,000 or so clones, approximately 81% being singletons. This specimen was PBMCs, taken after 12 months of ibrutinib treatment. These receptors all come from a human donor with chronic lymphocytic leukemia. CDR3s leave out the opening cysteine and the closing phenylalanine or tryptophan. Each record gives: J gene, clone size, V gene, D gene, CDR3 protein. A D gene is named only where the DNA matches it firmly. The size entry is marked missing in some rows and otherwise reads once, few, many or a size class.

j_gene: TRBJ1-2; abundance: NA; v_gene: TRBV27; d_gene: TRBD1; CDR3aa: ASSSAPGTGGLNSHGYT
j_gene: TRBJ2-1; abundance: NA; v_gene: TRBV7-6; d_gene: TRBD2; CDR3aa: ASSPYEGGPDEQF
j_gene: TRBJ2-3; abundance: NA; v_gene: TRBV5-1; d_gene: NA; CDR3aa: ASSPGTPITDTQY
j_gene: TRBJ2-7; abundance: NA; v_gene: TRBV18; d_gene: NA; CDR3aa: ASSPGQFNEY
j_gene: TRBJ2-1; abundance: NA; v_gene: TRBV7-9; d_gene: NA; CDR3aa: ASSTPRRSANEQF
j_gene: TRBJ2-1; abundance: NA; v_gene: TRBV9; d_gene: TRBD2; CDR3aa: ASGGGASGSYEQF
j_gene: TRBJ2-7; abundance: few; v_gene: TRBV19; d_gene: TRBD1; CDR3aa: ASRKKTGGNYEQY
j_gene: TRBJ2-5; abundance: NA; v_gene: TRBV5-1; d_gene: NA; CDR3aa: ASSPDPWETQY
j_gene: TRBJ1-1; abundance: NA; v_gene: TRBV7-2; d_gene: NA; CDR3aa: ASSLTFDGNTEAF
j_gene: TRBJ2-1; abundance: NA; v_gene: TRBV7-2; d_gene: NA; CDR3aa: ASSLRDNPWNEQF
j_gene: TRBJ2-7; abundance: NA; v_gene: TRBV10-3; d_gene: TRBD1; CDR3aa: AIGSMDRGTYEQY
j_gene: TRBJ1-1; abundance: NA; v_gene: TRBV5-1; d_gene: NA; CDR3aa: ASSYKGSTEAF
j_gene: TRBJ1-5; abundance: NA; v_gene: TRBV6-5; d_gene: NA; CDR3aa: ASRGTSTGQPQH
j_gene: TRBJ1-2; abundance: NA; v_gene: TRBV7-9; d_gene: NA; CDR3aa: ASSPRAHGSNYGYT
j_gene: TRBJ2-3; abundance: NA; v_gene: TRBV2; d_gene: NA; CDR3aa: ASRGDGTDTQY
j_gene: TRBJ2-1; abundance: NA; v_gene: TRBV7-2; d_gene: TRBD2; CDR3aa: ASSPRTSGSYNEQF
j_gene: TRBJ2-2; abundance: few; v_gene: TRBV19; d_gene: NA; CDR3aa: ASSLDSDTGELF
j_gene: TRBJ2-7; abundance: NA; v_gene: TRBV19; d_gene: NA; CDR3aa: ASSIEALPSSYEQY
j_gene: TRBJ2-1; abundance: NA; v_gene: TRBV6-1; d_gene: NA; CDR3aa: ASSPYGGTYNEQF
j_gene: TRBJ2-7; abundance: NA; v_gene: TRBV27; d_gene: TRBD2; CDR3aa: ASSKLAGPSYEQY
j_gene: TRBJ2-7; abundance: NA; v_gene: TRBV2; d_gene: NA; CDR3aa: ASSIRFFSYEQY
j_gene: TRBJ1-2; abundance: NA; v_gene: TRBV9; d_gene: NA; CDR3aa: ASSVGGQMLYGYT
j_gene: TRBJ2-6; abundance: few; v_gene: TRBV27; d_gene: NA; CDR3aa: ASRNGGSPNVLT
j_gene: TRBJ1-6; abundance: once; v_gene: TRBV27; d_gene: NA; CDR3aa: ASSFVSYNSPLH
j_gene: TRBJ2-4; abundance: NA; v_gene: TRBV11-2; d_gene: NA; CDR3aa: ASSLGFGELAKNIQY
j_gene: TRBJ2-6; abundance: NA; v_gene: TRBV5-1; d_gene: TRBD1; CDR3aa: ASSLGTGGSGANVLT
j_gene: TRBJ2-5; abundance: NA; v_gene: TRBV7-8; d_gene: NA; CDR3aa: ASSSNRLTGFQETQY
j_gene: TRBJ2-1; abundance: NA; v_gene: TRBV9; d_gene: TRBD2; CDR3aa: ASSTRLAADNEQF
j_gene: TRBJ1-5; abundance: few; v_gene: TRBV15; d_gene: NA; CDR3aa: ATSRVVGLGNQPQH
j_gene: TRBJ2-5; abundance: few; v_gene: TRBV4-3; d_gene: NA; CDR3aa: ASSQDAGGETQY
j_gene: TRBJ1-2; abundance: few; v_gene: TRBV2; d_gene: TRBD1; CDR3aa: ASSSPWGQDITDYGYT
j_gene: TRBJ2-7; abundance: NA; v_gene: TRBV7-2; d_gene: NA; CDR3aa: ASSLLMGNSYEQY
j_gene: TRBJ2-7; abundance: once; v_gene: TRBV5-5; d_gene: NA; CDR3aa: ASSRNSKLEQY
j_gene: TRBJ2-7; abundance: NA; v_gene: TRBV28; d_gene: NA; CDR3aa: ASSSAWGLGYEQY
j_gene: TRBJ2-7; abundance: NA; v_gene: TRBV4-3; d_gene: TRBD1; CDR3aa: ASSPGQGAYEQY
j_gene: TRBJ2-7; abundance: NA; v_gene: TRBV18; d_gene: NA; CDR3aa: ASSFDPVGEQY
j_gene: TRBJ2-2; abundance: NA; v_gene: TRBV4-3; d_gene: NA; CDR3aa: ASSQFGSLNTGELF
j_gene: TRBJ1-1; abundance: NA; v_gene: TRBV7-2; d_gene: TRBD1; CDR3aa: ASSSLQGPTEAF
j_gene: TRBJ2-1; abundance: NA; v_gene: TRBV2; d_gene: NA; CDR3aa: ASSRDGEQF
j_gene: TRBJ2-7; abundance: many; v_gene: TRBV7-8; d_gene: TRBD2; CDR3aa: ASGQRGTYEQY
j_gene: TRBJ2-7; abundance: NA; v_gene: TRBV7-2; d_gene: TRBD1; CDR3aa: ASSLSGQGFHEQY
j_gene: TRBJ2-7; abundance: few; v_gene: TRBV7-2; d_gene: NA; CDR3aa: ASSLIGSPYEQY
j_gene: TRBJ2-7; abundance: NA; v_gene: TRBV4-3; d_gene: TRBD2; CDR3aa: ASSPGTSDYEQY
j_gene: TRBJ1-1; abundance: few; v_gene: TRBV14; d_gene: NA; CDR3aa: ASSQVIGSEAF
j_gene: TRBJ2-7; abundance: NA; v_gene: TRBV7-2; d_gene: NA; CDR3aa: ASSPAGASSYEQY
j_gene: TRBJ1-1; abundance: NA; v_gene: TRBV9; d_gene: NA; CDR3aa: ASSLDPGFRAEAF
j_gene: TRBJ1-2; abundance: NA; v_gene: TRBV18; d_gene: NA; CDR3aa: ASSPPPVGVGYT
j_gene: TRBJ1-2; abundance: NA; v_gene: TRBV6-6; d_gene: NA; CDR3aa: ASSPNDRKNGYT
j_gene: TRBJ2-7; abundance: once; v_gene: TRBV4-3; d_gene: NA; CDR3aa: ASSQDFGSNEQY
j_gene: TRBJ2-1; abundance: NA; v_gene: TRBV10-1; d_gene: TRBD2; CDR3aa: ASSAGLAGGIQF
j_gene: TRBJ2-1; abundance: NA; v_gene: TRBV7-7; d_gene: TRBD2; CDR3aa: ASSLAGAGSNEQF
j_gene: TRBJ2-1; abundance: once; v_gene: TRBV6-9; d_gene: TRBD2; CDR3aa: ASRPGRTSGRSNEQF